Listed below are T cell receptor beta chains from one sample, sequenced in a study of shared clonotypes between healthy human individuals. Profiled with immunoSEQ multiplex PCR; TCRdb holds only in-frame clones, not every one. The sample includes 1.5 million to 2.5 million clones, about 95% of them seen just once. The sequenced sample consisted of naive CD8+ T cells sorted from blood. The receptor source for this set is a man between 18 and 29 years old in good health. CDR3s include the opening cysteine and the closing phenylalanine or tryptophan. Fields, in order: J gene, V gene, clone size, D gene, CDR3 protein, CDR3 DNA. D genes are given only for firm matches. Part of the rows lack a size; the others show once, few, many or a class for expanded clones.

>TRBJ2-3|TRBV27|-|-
CASSSPDTQYF
TGTGCCAGCAGTTCCCCGGATACGCAGTATTTT
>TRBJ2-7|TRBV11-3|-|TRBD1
CASSFGQGEVEQYF
TGTGCCAGCAGCTTCGGACAGGGAGAGGTCGAGCAGTACTTC
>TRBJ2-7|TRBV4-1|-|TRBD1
CASSHSRGPTYEQYF
TGCGCCAGCAGCCATAGCAGGGGGCCCACCTACGAGCAGTACTTC
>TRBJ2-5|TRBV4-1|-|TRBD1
CASSPTLGTGYEQYF
TGCGCCAGCAGCCCTACCCTAGGGACAGGGTATGAGCAGTACTTC
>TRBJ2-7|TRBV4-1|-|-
CASSQVVLYEQYF
TGCGCCAGCAGCCAAGTGGTTTTATACGAGCAGTACTTC
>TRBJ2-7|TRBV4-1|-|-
CASSQGGTYEQYF
TGCGCCAGCTCTCAAGGAGGGACCTACGAGCAGTACTTC
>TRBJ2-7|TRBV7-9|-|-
CASSIGTFEQYF
TGTGCCAGCAGCATAGGAACTTTTGAGCAGTACTTC
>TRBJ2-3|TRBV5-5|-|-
CASSSMYGGITDTQYF
TGTGCCAGCAGCTCAATGTATGGGGGAATCACAGATACGCAGTATTTT
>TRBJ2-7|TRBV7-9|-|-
CASSPSGLLSYEQYF
TGTGCCAGCAGCCCGTCCGGGCTTCTTTCCTACGAGCAGTACTTC
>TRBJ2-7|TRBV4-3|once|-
CASSQDGSAEQYF
TGCGCCAGCAGCCAAGATGGGTCTGCCGAGCAGTACTTC
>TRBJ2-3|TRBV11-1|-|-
CASSLLGTDTQYF
TGTGCCAGCAGCCTGCTGGGTACAGATACGCAGTATTTT
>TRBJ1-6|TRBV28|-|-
CASRFADRSSYNSPLHF
TGTGCCAGCAGATTCGCTGACAGGAGCTCCTATAATTCACCCCTCCACTTT
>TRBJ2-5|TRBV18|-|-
CASSPLPVSETQYF
TGTGCCAGCTCACCACTACCGGTGTCGGAGACCCAGTACTTC
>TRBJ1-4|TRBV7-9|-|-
CASSFMFQGSTNEKLFF
TGTGCCAGCAGCTTCATGTTCCAGGGATCAACTAATGAAAAACTGTTTTTT
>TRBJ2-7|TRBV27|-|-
CASSLSADLSYEQYF
TGTGCCAGCAGTTTATCGGCGGACCTCAGCTACGAGCAGTACTTC
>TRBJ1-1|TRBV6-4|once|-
CASSDSSRDAFF
TGTGCCAGCAGTGACTCGTCCAGGGATGCTTTCTTT
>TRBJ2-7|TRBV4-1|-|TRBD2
CASSQYTSATYEQYF
TGCGCCAGCAGCCAATACACTAGCGCGACCTACGAGCAGTACTTC
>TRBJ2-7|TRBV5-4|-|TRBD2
CASSPKRGGINEQYF
TGTGCCAGCAGTCCCAAGCGGGGGGGCATCAACGAGCAGTACTTC
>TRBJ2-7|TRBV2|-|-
CASSATGDIREQYF
TGTGCCAGCAGCGCGACAGGTGACATACGCGAGCAGTACTTC
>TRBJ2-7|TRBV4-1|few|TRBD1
CASSLLGTASYEQYF
TGCGCCAGCAGCCTTCTGGGGACAGCCTCCTACGAGCAGTACTTC
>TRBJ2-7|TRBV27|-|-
CASSVTTSGYEQYF
TGTGCCAGCAGTGTCACGACTAGTGGCTACGAGCAGTACTTC
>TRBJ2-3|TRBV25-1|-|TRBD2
CASSPRTSGYTDTQYF
TGTGCCAGCAGTCCTAGAACTAGCGGATACACAGATACGCAGTATTTT
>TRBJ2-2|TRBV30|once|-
CAWSVHWSGELFF
TGTGCCTGGAGTGTACATTGGTCCGGGGAGCTGTTTTTT
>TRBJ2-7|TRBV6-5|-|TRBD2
CASSYGAGGYEQYF
TGTGCCAGCAGTTACGGAGCGGGAGGGTACGAGCAGTACTTC
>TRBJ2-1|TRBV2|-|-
CASIKMTVNNEQFF
TGTGCCAGCATAAAAATGACGGTGAACAATGAGCAGTTCTTC
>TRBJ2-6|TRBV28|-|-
CASSFGEGRVLTF
TGTGCCAGCAGTTTCGGAGAGGGTAGGGTCCTGACTTTC
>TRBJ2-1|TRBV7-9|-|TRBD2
CASSSPTSGVGYNEQFF
TGTGCCAGCAGCTCACCTACTAGCGGGGTGGGGTACAATGAGCAGTTCTTC
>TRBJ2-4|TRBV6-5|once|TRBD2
CASSSGGAAKNIQYF
TGTGCCAGCAGTTCCGGGGGGGCCGCCAAAAACATTCAGTACTTC
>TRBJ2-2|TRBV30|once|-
CAWSQTATGELFF
TGTGCCTGGAGCCAGACGGCCACCGGGGAGCTGTTTTTT
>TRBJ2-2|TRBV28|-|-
CASSPRTANTGELFF
TGTGCCAGCAGCCCCCGGACGGCGAACACCGGGGAGCTGTTTTTT
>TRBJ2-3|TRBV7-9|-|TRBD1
CASSHTGTAPSTDTQYF
TGTGCCAGCAGCCACACCGGGACAGCTCCTAGCACAGATACGCAGTATTTT
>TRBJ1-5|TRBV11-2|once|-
CASSLVGGANDQPQHF
TGTGCCAGCAGCTTAGTTGGGGGGGCGAACGATCAGCCCCAGCATTTT
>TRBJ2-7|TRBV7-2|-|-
CASSPLSIEQYF
TGTGCCAGCAGCCCTCTCTCGATAGAGCAGTACTTC
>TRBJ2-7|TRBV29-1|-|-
CSVIRDIDEQYF
TGCAGCGTTATCAGGGATATTGACGAGCAGTACTTC
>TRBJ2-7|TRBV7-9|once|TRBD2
CASRSSGDYEQYF
TGTGCCAGCAGATCTAGCGGGGATTACGAGCAGTACTTC
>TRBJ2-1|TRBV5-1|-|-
CASSLAQGWYNEQFF
TGCGCCAGCAGCTTGGCGCAGGGTTGGTACAATGAGCAGTTCTTC
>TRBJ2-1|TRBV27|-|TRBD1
CASSWTGAGDEQFF
TGTGCCAGCAGTTGGACAGGGGCGGGCGATGAGCAGTTCTTC
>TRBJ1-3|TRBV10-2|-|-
CASRGYSGNTIYF
TGCGCCAGCAGAGGGTACTCTGGAAACACCATATATTTT
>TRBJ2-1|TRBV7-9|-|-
CASSRDSGSYNEQFF
TGTGCCAGCAGCCGGGACTCAGGCTCCTACAATGAGCAGTTCTTC
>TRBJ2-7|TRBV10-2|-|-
CASRGGDIYPEQYF
TGCGCCAGCAGGGGAGGGGACATATATCCCGAGCAGTACTTC
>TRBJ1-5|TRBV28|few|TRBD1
CASSLWTGANQPQHF
TGTGCCAGCAGTTTATGGACAGGGGCCAATCAGCCCCAGCATTTT
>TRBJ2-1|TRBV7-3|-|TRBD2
CASSSGLADEQFF
TGTGCCAGCAGCTCCGGACTAGCCGATGAGCAGTTCTTC
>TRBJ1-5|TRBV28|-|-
CGGGRGTNQPQHF
TGTGGAGGAGGGCGGGGAACCAATCAGCCCCAGCATTTT
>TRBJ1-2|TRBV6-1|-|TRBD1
CASSVKGGANYGYTF
TGTGCCAGCAGTGTAAAAGGGGGCGCTAACTATGGCTACACCTTC
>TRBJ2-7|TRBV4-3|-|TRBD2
CASSQEWGGFYEQYF
TGCGCCAGCAGCCAGGAGTGGGGGGGATTCTACGAGCAGTACTTC
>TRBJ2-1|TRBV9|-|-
CAGPGWDQFF
TGTGCCGGACCCGGATGGGACCAGTTCTTC
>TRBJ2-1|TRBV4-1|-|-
CASSPGGGYEQFF
TGCGCCAGCAGCCCTGGAGGGGGGTATGAGCAGTTCTTC
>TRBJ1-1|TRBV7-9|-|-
CASSLTGPTEAFF
TGTGCCAGCAGCCTAACAGGGCCCACTGAAGCTTTCTTT
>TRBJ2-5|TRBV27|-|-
CASSTSSAPYQETQYF
TGTGCCAGCAGCACATCAAGCGCCCCATACCAAGAGACCCAGTACTTC
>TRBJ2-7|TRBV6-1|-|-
CATLSPQLYEQYF
TGTGCCACACTTTCCCCACAGCTATACGAGCAGTACTTC